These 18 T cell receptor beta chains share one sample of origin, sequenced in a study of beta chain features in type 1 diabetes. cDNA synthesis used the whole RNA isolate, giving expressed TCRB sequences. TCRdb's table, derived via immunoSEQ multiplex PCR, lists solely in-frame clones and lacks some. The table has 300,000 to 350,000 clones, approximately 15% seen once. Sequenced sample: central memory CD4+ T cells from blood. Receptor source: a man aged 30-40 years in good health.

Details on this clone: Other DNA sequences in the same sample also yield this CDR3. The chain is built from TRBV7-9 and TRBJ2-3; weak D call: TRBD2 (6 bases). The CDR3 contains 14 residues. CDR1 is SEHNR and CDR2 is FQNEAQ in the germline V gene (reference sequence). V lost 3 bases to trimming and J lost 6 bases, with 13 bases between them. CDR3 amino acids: CASSFSGGADTQYF. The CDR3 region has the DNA TGTGCCAGCAGCTTTAGCGGTGGGGCCGATACGCAGTATTTT.

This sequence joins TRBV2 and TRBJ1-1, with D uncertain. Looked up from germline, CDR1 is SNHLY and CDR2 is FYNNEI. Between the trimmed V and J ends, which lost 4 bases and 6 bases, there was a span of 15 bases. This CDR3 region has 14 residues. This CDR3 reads CASSVDARVAEAFF. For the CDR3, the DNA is TGTGCCAGCAGTGTGGACGCCCGAGTCGCTGAAGCTTTCTTT.

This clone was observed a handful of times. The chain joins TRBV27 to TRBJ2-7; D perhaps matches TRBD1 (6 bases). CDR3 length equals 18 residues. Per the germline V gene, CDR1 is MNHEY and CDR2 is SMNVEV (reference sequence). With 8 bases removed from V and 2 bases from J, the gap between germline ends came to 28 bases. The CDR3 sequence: CASLTTTGSERPTYEQYV. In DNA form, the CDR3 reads TGTGCCAGCCTAACCACGACAGGTAGCGAGCGGCCGACCTACGAGCAGTACGTC.

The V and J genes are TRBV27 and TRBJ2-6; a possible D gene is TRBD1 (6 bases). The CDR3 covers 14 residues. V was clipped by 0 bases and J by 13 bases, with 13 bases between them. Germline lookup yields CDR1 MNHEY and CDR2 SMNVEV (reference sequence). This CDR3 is CASSLSSGAWVLTF. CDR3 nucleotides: TGTGCCAGCAGTTTATCGTCAGGGGCCTGGGTCCTGACTTTC.

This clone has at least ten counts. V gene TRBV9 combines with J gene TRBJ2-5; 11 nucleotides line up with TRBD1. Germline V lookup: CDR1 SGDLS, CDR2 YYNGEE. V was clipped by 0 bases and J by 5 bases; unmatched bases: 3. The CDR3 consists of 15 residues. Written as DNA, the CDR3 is TGTGCCAGCAGCGTAGGGACAGGGGGCTCGGAGACCCAGTACTTC. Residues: CASSVGTGGSETQYF. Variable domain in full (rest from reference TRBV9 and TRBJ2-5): DSGVTQTPKHLITATGQRVTLRCSPRSGDLSVYWYQQSLDQGLQFLIQYYNGEERAKGNILERFSAQQFPDLHSELNLSSLELGDSALYFCASSVGTGGSETQYFGPGTRLLVL.

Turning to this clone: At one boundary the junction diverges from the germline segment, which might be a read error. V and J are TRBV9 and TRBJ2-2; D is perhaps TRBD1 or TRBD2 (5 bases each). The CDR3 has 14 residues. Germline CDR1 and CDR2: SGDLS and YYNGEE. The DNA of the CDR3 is TGTGCCAGCAGCGTAGTGTCCGGGACCGGGGAGCCGTTTTTT. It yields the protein CASSVVSGTGEPFF.

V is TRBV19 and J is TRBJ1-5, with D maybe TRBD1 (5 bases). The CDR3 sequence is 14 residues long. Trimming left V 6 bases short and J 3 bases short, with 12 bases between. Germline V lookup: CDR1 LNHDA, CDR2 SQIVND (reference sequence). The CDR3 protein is CASRGVILNQPQHF. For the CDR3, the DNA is TGTGCCAGTAGGGGGGTGATACTCAATCAGCCCCAGCATTTT. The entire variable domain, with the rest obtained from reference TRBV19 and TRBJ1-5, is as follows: DGGITQSPKYLFRKEGQNVTLSCEQNLNHDAMYWYRQDPGQGLRLIYYSQIVNDFQKGDIAEGYSVSREKKESFPLTVTSAQKNPTAFYLCASRGVILNQPQHFGDGTRLSIL.

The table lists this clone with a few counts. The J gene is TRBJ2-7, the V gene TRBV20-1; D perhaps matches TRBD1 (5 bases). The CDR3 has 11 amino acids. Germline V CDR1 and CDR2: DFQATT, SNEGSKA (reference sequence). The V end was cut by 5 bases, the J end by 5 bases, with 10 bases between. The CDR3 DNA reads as TGCAGTGCTCGGACACCTGACGAGCAGTACGTC. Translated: CSARTPDEQYV.

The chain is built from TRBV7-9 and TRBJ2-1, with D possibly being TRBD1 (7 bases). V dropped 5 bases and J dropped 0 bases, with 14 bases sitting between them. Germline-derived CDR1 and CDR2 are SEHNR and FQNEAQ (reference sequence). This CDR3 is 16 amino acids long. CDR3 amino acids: CASSVYRGGSYNEQFF. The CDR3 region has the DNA TGTGCCAGCAGCGTCTACAGGGGAGGCTCCTACAATGAGCAGTTCTTC.

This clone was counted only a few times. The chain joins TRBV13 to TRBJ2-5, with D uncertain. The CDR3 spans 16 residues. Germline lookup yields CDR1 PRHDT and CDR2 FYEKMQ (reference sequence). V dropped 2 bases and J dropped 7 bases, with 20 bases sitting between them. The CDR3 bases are TGTGCCAGCAGCTTAACTTCCCTCGGGTTTTCGGGGACCCAGTACTTC. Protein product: CASSLTSLGFSGTQYF.

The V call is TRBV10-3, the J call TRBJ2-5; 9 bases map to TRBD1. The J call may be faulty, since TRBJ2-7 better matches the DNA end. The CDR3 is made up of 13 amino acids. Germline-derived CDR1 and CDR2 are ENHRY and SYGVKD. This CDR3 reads CAISGTGAYEQYF. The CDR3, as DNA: TGTGCCATCAGTGGGACAGGGGCCTACGAGCAGTACTTC.

CDR3 protein: CATTRRAGSENEQFF. The CDR3 DNA reads TGTGCCACCACCCGCCGAGCGGGATCCGAAAATGAGCAGTTCTTC. The rearrangement uses TRBV11-3 and TRBJ2-1, with TRBD2 identical over 7 bases. The V gene's germline CDR1 is SGHNT and CDR2 YENEEA. The CDR3 loop spans 15 amino acids. The V and J ends lost 10 bases and 7 bases, in that order; junction bases with no gene match: 16. The full variable domain, its missing parts supplied by reference TRBV11-3 and TRBJ2-1, is EAGVVQSPRYKIIEKKQPVAFWCNPISGHNTLYWYLQNLGQGPELLIRYENEEAVDDSQLPKDRFSAERLKGVDSTLKIQPAELGDSAVYLCATTRRAGSENEQFFGPGTRLTVL.

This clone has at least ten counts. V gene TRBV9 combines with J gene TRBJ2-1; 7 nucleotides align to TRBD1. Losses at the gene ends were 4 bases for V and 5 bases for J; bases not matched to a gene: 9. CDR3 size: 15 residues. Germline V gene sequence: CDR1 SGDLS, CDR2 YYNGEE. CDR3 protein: CASSPSGQDHNEQFF. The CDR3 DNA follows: TGTGCCAGCAGCCCAAGCGGACAGGATCACAATGAGCAGTTCTTC.

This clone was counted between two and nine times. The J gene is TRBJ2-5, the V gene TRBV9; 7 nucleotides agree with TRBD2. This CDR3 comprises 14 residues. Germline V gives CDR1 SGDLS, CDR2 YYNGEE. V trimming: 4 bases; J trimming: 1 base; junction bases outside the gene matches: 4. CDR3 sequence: CASSPGGTQETQYF. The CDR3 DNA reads TGTGCCAGCAGCCCCGGGGGGACCCAAGAGACCCAGTACTTC.

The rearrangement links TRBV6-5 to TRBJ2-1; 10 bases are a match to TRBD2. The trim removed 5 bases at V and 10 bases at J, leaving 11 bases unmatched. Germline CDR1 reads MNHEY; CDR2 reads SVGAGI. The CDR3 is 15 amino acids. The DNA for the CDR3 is TGTGCCAGCAGTAAGAGTAGCGGGGGGAAGGGAGAGCAGTTCTTC. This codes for CASSKSSGGKGEQFF.

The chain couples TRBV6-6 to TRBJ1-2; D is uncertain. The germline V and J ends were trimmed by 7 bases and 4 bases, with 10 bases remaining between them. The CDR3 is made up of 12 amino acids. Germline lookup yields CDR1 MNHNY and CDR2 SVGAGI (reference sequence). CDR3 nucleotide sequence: TGTGCCAGCACCACTCTCGGCTATGGCTACACCTTC. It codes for CASTTLGYGYTF.

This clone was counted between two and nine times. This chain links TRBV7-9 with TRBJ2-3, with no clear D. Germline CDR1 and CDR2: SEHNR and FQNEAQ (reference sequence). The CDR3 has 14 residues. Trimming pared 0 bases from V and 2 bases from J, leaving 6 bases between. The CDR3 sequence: CASSLAPNTDTQYF. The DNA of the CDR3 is TGTGCCAGCAGCTTAGCGCCGAACACAGATACGCAGTATTTT.

The CDR3 DNA follows: TGTGCCAGTAGTAGATCGGGACAGGGGTATGGCTACACCTTC. It is translated as CASSRSGQGYGYTF. V gene TRBV19 combines with J gene TRBJ1-2; 10 nucleotides match TRBD1. The germline CDR1 and CDR2 sequences are LNHDA and SQIVND (reference sequence). J was trimmed by 5 bases and V by 4 bases; bases with no gene match: 4. The CDR3 sequence is 14 residues long.